Many counts were recorded for the clone carrying this T cell receptor beta chain. Antigen unknown. The sample is drawn from a study of read filtering for tumor transcriptome and immune sequencing. The overall study: RNA-seq yielded only roughly 80 to 1,400 TCR reads, IR-seq about 4 to 10.27 million.

Molecular barcoded adaptors covering alpha/delta and beta/gamma chains were used on 400 to 450 ng RNA. In TCRdb, the reads were re-called with MiXCR into one record per CDR3 protein. In the table there are 20,000 or so distinct CDR3 sequences, around 20% of which are singletons. Study-level points and caveats: Without single-read clonotypes, shared clonotype proportions correlated more between IR-seq and RNA-seq. Around 82% of IR-seq clonotypes had a single read, yet these held around 3.5% of reads.

V lost 3 bases, J lost 4 bases, and 13 bases stayed unmatched. From germline, CDR1 is MDHEN and CDR2 SYDVKM. The CDR3 loop spans 18 amino acids. The J gene is TRBJ2-3, the V gene TRBV28; 10 nucleotides line up with TRBD2. The source is a donor at least 40 years old with multiple myeloma. The specimen sequenced was a population of CD138-negative cells sorted from bone marrow. The CDR3 sequence is CASSLSSGRTILPDTQYF. DNA of the CDR3: TGTGCCAGCAGTTTGAGTAGCGGGAGGACCATTCTTCCAGATACGCAGTATTTT.